This TCR beta chain was identified during a study of cytomegalovirus exposure and HLA in healthy donors. The PCR was carried out with 60 Vbeta primers and 13 Jbeta primers. The protocol was immunoSEQ multiplex PCR, while the TCRdb copy is restricted to in-frame clones and leaves out a portion. The sample lists roughly 100,000 clones; around 70% were seen once. Trimming at V came to 5 bases and at J to 6 bases, leaving 8 bases not matched to a gene. The CDR3 contains 15 residues. Germline V gene sequence: CDR1 SSHAT, CDR2 FNYEAQ (reference sequence). The source material was PBMCs. This chain connects TRBV7-7 to TRBJ2-3; 10 positions match TRBD1. The TCR sequence derives from a man aged 35-49 years in good health and CMV-seronegative. The CDR3 region has the DNA TGTGCCAGCAGCCAAAGGACAGGGGGATCCGATACGCAGTATTTT. Translating it yields CASSQRTGGSDTQYF.